The TCR beta chain described here comes from a study of T cell changes during pregnancy in multiple sclerosis. With 2 bases clipped from V and 5 bases from J, the junction kept 6 bases outside the gene matches. Germline V lookup: CDR1 SGHTA, CDR2 FQGTGA. This CDR3 contains 15 residues. Sequencing was performed with immunoSEQ multiplex PCR; in TCRdb, only in-frame clones are kept and a portion is missing. The sample carries tens of thousands of clones, 90% to 95% recorded once. The V gene is TRBV7-3, the J gene TRBJ2-1; 7 bases fit TRBD2. The sample here was CD4+ T cells from peripheral blood mononuclear cells, taken in the third trimester of pregnancy. This clonotype was sampled from a female donor in good health, enrolled as a control in a pregnancy study. The CDR3 DNA reads as TGTGCCAGCAGCTTAGGCCCGGGGGGTAACAATGAGCAGTTCTTC. Amino acid sequence: CASSLGPGGNNEQFF. Drawing the rest from reference TRBV7-3 and TRBJ2-1, the complete variable domain is GAGVSQTPSNKVTEKGKYVELRCDPISGHTALYWYRQSLGQGPEFLIYFQGTGAADDSGLPNDRFFAVRPEGSVSTLKIQRTERGDSAVYLCASSLGPGGNNEQFFGPGTRLTVL.